This TCR beta chain appears in the sequencing data of a study of blood T cell repertoires in COVID-19. About the study: Italy, Spain and the United States were the sources of the convalescent and acute COVID-19 samples. Nucleic acid was either cDNA or gDNA, and it came from T cells, B-cell-depleted T cells, or PBMCs.

Exposed participants encountered a COVID-19 case during the 2 weeks preceding study entry. How the authors handled the data: Using reference gene primer amplification, nucleated cell counts were estimated. The data were produced by immunoSEQ multiplex PCR, yet TCRdb's version contains in-frame clones alone and is incomplete. The V and J calls and clone size are taken from that table; D and trimming were inferred from the DNA. The table includes around 240,000 clones, about 87% detected once. CDR1 is SGDLS and CDR2 is YYNGEE in the germline V gene. Trimming stripped 0 bases from V and 1 base from J, with 14 bases between. This CDR3 is 16 amino acids long.

This clonotype was obtained from a man aged 50-59 years who had been exposed to COVID-19. The sequencing input was PBMCs or T cells enriched from blood (not recorded which). The V and J genes are TRBV9 and TRBJ2-7, with a weak D call TRBD1 (6 bases). The CDR3 DNA follows: TGTGCCAGCAGCGTAGCCGCACAGGGCGGGTCCTACGAGCAGTACTTC. As protein: CASSVAAQGGSYEQYF.